This TCR beta chain was observed in a study of shared clonotypes between healthy human individuals (dated by TCRdb to about 2020). As for the study more broadly: The cohort comprised two women and a few men aged 18 to 49 years. Leukapheresis yielded between about 0.9 and 10 billion PBMCs per donor. Per donor, three plates each were used for CD4 naive and CD4 memory, two for CD8 naive, and one for CD8 memory. To increase sequencing depth and limit assay-specific biases, TCR repertoire library preparation and sequencing were carried out by different laboratories using diverse techniques. To estimate repertoire size and how much clonotypes are shared between individuals, the study performed deep sequencing of blood TCR repertoires from a few healthy adults. On the study overall, not on this receptor specifically: Because the study included only a small number of donors, the genetic and exposure-history diversity represented was limited. Naive subsets generally had larger estimated clonotype richness than memory subsets did. Rarefaction of sorted-subset datasets indicated incomplete sequencing despite the large sequencing depth. Sampling was restricted to blood, and TCR repertoires in tissue are likely to differ from TCR repertoires in blood. Based on pairwise subsampling, the degree of clonotype sharing among donors was expected to be affected by sequencing depth. Sharing across a few donors was observed for roughly 5% of naive CD4, under 4% of naive CD8, 2.3% of memory CD4, and around 0.4% of memory CD8 clonotypes. Higher generation probabilities were observed for clonotypes shared by all four sorted-subset donors than for non-shared clonotypes.

The donors were healthy, HIV-negative adults who had no recently reported acute infections or vaccinations. Every donor was a Caucasian adult living in Nashville, Tennessee, USA. CD4+ T cells were enriched by magnetic negative selection, after which naive cells were positively selected on CD45RA and the negative fraction was taken as the memory subset. After blood collection by leukapheresis, PBMCs were isolated using Ficoll-Histopaque density gradient centrifugation and then cryopreserved in the vapor phase of liquid nitrogen. Analytical flow cytometry was used to check the purity and quantity of each magnetically sorted T cell population. From each sorted fraction, genomic DNA was isolated and quantified by UV absorbance on a Nanodrop 2000c. A word on this clone: The specificity of this receptor is unknown. The junction departs from germline at one end; a sequencing error may be responsible.

Using the deep immunoSEQ assay, TCR CDR3 regions were amplified from genomic DNA by multiplex PCR. Extracted genomic DNA from each cell subset was distributed evenly across all wells of several immunoSEQ 96-well plates, and each plate was treated as a replicate. Each replicate PCR for sorted subsets received about 220 ng genomic DNA, equal to around 32,000 T cell genomes. Purified libraries were quantified with a Qubit 3.0 fluorometer, sized on a Bioanalyzer 2100, and re-quantified with the KAPA Library Quantification kit. Each immunoSEQ 96-well plate was sequenced on its own single-read 150-cycle Illumina NextSeq 550 flow cell. Regarding the original processing steps: Because only junctional sequences without quality scores were contained in the immunoSEQ output, filtering matching that applied to full-length reads could not be performed. Sequences were annotated with PyIR, a Python wrapper for IgBLAST v1.9, using IMGT germline references to assign V/J genes and CDR3. Reads with weak V/J assignments (E-value above 1e-6), missing CDR3, stop codons, out-of-frame junctions, or ambiguous translated residues were removed. V3J clonotypes were defined as sequences sharing an identical inferred V gene, J gene, and CDR3 amino acid sequence. Percentage overlap between repertoires was calculated by dividing the number of shared unique clonotypes by the size of the smaller repertoire. RTK rarefaction, the Chao1 estimator, and Recon v2.1 estimates of unobserved clonotypes were used to assess repertoire richness. OLGA was used to compute generation probabilities for all TCRbeta clonotypes that the gDNA method yielded from several donors. TCRdb re-hosts the immuneACCESS table, in-frame sequences only. Its copies lack some clones; in the studies checked, an unresolved V gene accounts for under half of them, and the cause for the rest is not known. V, J and clone size were drawn from that table, and D and trimming were deduced from the DNA. This sample holds 850,000 to 1,200,000 clones; approximately 72% were observed only once. 1.4% of the sample is held by the ten biggest clonotypes.

From the germline V gene, CDR1 is MGHDK and CDR2 is SYGVNS. The CDR3, from cysteine to phenylalanine, totals 12 residues. Solely the CDR3 DNA is kept, with 36 bases framed from the first base. The rearrangement combines TRBV25-1 with TRBJ2-3, with no D gene named confidently. Source material: memory CD4+ T cells sorted from blood. In light of the paper, this sample's cell subset or site label describes: CD45RA-negative fraction. The sequence came from a young man in good health. The CDR3 corresponds to CASSEYTDTQYF. The bases read TGTGCCAGCAGCGAATACACAGATACGCAGTATTTT.